The clone carrying this T cell receptor (beta chain) showed up just once. Its cognate antigen is unknown. With 60 Vbeta and 13 Jbeta primers, the PCR was carried out. Repertoires were generated with immunoSEQ multiplex PCR, while TCRdb's copy carries only in-frame clones and drops some. The table includes 210,000 or so clones, approximately 81% detected once. Looked up from germline, CDR1 is SGHNT and CDR2 is YENEEA. This CDR3 region has 15 residues. V was shortened by 1 base and J by 0 bases, with 7 bases between the two germline ends. The data are from a study of cytomegalovirus exposure and HLA in healthy donors. Study background: Across some 400 genotyped donors, just over 80% landed in the Caucasian-associated ancestry cluster. The study's findings and limits: Reported results showed that the classifier diagnosed cytomegalovirus status with high specificity and sensitivity. Using a false discovery rate of 0.05, a later analysis showed that 15,000 to 20,000 TCR beta sequences were associated with HLA alleles.

The TCR was taken from a human donor in good health. The V call is TRBV11-3, the J call TRBJ1-3; D remains unclear. The sample consisted of PBMCs. The CDR3 region is CASSLVAYSGNTIYF. The CDR3 nucleotides read TGTGCCAGCAGCTTAGTTGCGTACTCTGGAAACACCATATATTTT. Variable domain in full (rest from reference TRBV11-3 and TRBJ1-3): EAGVVQSPRYKIIEKKQPVAFWCNPISGHNTLYWYLQNLGQGPELLIRYENEEAVDDSQLPKDRFSAERLKGVDSTLKIQPAELGDSAVYLCASSLVAYSGNTIYFGEGSWLTVV.